The 28 T cell receptor beta chains given below trace back to one sample, sequenced in a study of T cell responses to AZD1222 COVID-19 vaccine. Clones were read by immunoSEQ multiplex PCR, and TCRdb kept only the in-frame ones, dropping some. The data hold 150,000 or so clones, with around 91% observed a single time. Sequenced material: peripheral blood, taken on day 0 of AZD1222 vaccination. These receptors were taken from an adult in good health.

The J gene is TRBJ1-2, the V gene TRBV9; D gene unclear. Looked up from germline, CDR1 is SGDLS and CDR2 is YYNGEE. V shed 0 bases and J shed 1 base, with 7 bases lying between them. The CDR3 sequence is 14 residues long. The CDR3 loop is CASSVGGDNYGYTF. CDR3 nucleotide sequence: TGTGCCAGCAGCGTAGGTGGAGATAACTATGGCTACACCTTC.

V usage is TRBV27 and J usage is TRBJ2-1; tentatively, D is TRBD2 (6 bases). Per germline, CDR1 MNHEY and CDR2 SMNVEV (reference sequence). The V and J ends lost 8 bases and 6 bases respectively, with 17 bases between them. This CDR3 comprises 14 residues. For the CDR3, the DNA is TGTGCCAGCGGTCGGGGGACGTTAGGCAATGAGCAGTTCTTC. Amino acids: CASGRGTLGNEQFF.

This clone was counted between two and nine times. The rearrangement links TRBV9 to TRBJ1-4, with D perhaps TRBD1 (5 bases). V gave up 4 bases and J gave up 0 bases, with 13 bases separating them. The CDR3 covers 16 residues. Germline CDR1 reads SGDLS; CDR2 reads YYNGEE. As DNA, the CDR3 is TGTGCCAGCAGCCCGGGGGGGGATACAACTAATGAAAAACTGTTTTTT. Protein sequence: CASSPGGDTTNEKLFF. Using reference TRBV9 and TRBJ1-4 for the parts outside the CDR3, the full variable domain is DSGVTQTPKHLITATGQRVTLRCSPRSGDLSVYWYQQSLDQGLQFLIQYYNGEERAKGNILERFSAQQFPDLHSELNLSSLELGDSALYFCASSPGGDTTNEKLFFGSGTQLSVL.

J is TRBJ1-2 and V is TRBV19; D is possibly TRBD1 (5 bases). The V gene's germline CDR1 is LNHDA and CDR2 SQIVND (reference sequence). V was trimmed by 5 bases and J by 4 bases, leaving 17 bases between them. This CDR3 spans 15 amino acids. The CDR3 bases are TGTGCCAGTAGTGCTGAGGGACGGCTGTCCTATGGCTACACCTTC. The encoded protein is CASSAEGRLSYGYTF. The whole variable domain, remainder taken from reference TRBV19 and TRBJ1-2, is DGGITQSPKYLFRKEGQNVTLSCEQNLNHDAMYWYRQDPGQGLRLIYYSQIVNDFQKGDIAEGYSVSREKKESFPLTVTSAQKNPTAFYLCASSAEGRLSYGYTFGSGTRLTVV.

In DNA form, the CDR3 reads TGTGCCAGCAGCAGCTACAGGGGGGGGTTGACTGAAGCTTTCTTT. This sequence encodes CASSSYRGGLTEAFF. The chain is built from TRBV7-2 and TRBJ1-1; 8 bases agree with TRBD1. Germline loops: CDR1 SGHTA, CDR2 FQGNSA. This CDR3 comprises 15 residues. V was clipped by 5 bases and J by 5 bases; unmatched bases: 10. The full variable domain, in which reference TRBV7-2 and TRBJ1-1 provide the parts outside the CDR3, is GAGVSQSPSNKVTEKGKDVELRCDPISGHTALYWYRQSLGQGLEFLIYFQGNSAPDKSGLPSDRFSAERTGGSVSTLTIQRTQQEDSAVYLCASSSYRGGLTEAFFGQGTRLTVV.

This chain joins TRBV5-1 and TRBJ1-1; D is perhaps TRBD1 (5 bases). Germline V CDR1 and CDR2: SGHRS, YFSETQ. This CDR3 has 14 residues. V lost 4 bases to trimming and J lost 3 bases, with 13 bases between them. CDR3 in amino acids: CASSGGAGDTEAFF. In DNA form, the CDR3 reads TGCGCCAGCAGCGGGGGAGCGGGGGACACTGAAGCTTTCTTT.

The gene calls are TRBV19 and TRBJ2-2; the D gene is possibly TRBD2 (6 bases). Per germline, CDR1 LNHDA and CDR2 SQIVND (reference sequence). This CDR3 contains 13 residues. With 6 bases removed from V and 8 bases from J, the gap between germline ends came to 13 bases. The CDR3 is CASSIGTQGELFF. CDR3 DNA sequence: TGTGCCAGTAGCATTGGGACTCAAGGGGAGCTGTTTTTT. The complete variable domain, with remaining parts taken from reference TRBV19 and TRBJ2-2, reads DGGITQSPKYLFRKEGQNVTLSCEQNLNHDAMYWYRQDPGQGLRLIYYSQIVNDFQKGDIAEGYSVSREKKESFPLTVTSAQKNPTAFYLCASSIGTQGELFFGEGSRLTVL.

The chain carries TRBV19 and TRBJ1-4; 8 positions agree with TRBD1. V lost 4 bases and J lost 7; bases outside the gene matches: 5. The CDR3 contains 14 residues. Germline CDR1 is LNHDA and CDR2 is SQIVND (reference sequence). DNA of the CDR3: TGTGCCAGTAGTACACGGACAGGGTTTGAAAAACTGTTTTTT. Translated: CASSTRTGFEKLFF.

The V gene is TRBV27, the J gene TRBJ2-7; possible D gene TRBD1, 6 bases. V lost 6 bases and J lost 0, with 12 bases in between. The CDR3 is 14 residues long. CDR1 and CDR2 (germline): MNHEY, SMNVEV (reference sequence). The CDR3 DNA is TGTGCCAGCAGCCTCCGGGACAACTCCTACGAGCAGTACTTC. Translation: CASSLRDNSYEQYF.

This clone was counted only a few times. The chain has TRBV6-2 or TRBV6-3 and TRBJ2-1, with 7 bases fitting TRBD1. Losses at the gene ends were 2 bases for V and 10 bases for J; bases not matched to a gene: 8. Germline CDR1 and CDR2: MNHEY and SVGEGT. The CDR3 is 14 residues long. The CDR3 reads CASSYGDSTSEQFF. DNA of the CDR3: TGTGCCAGCAGTTACGGGGACAGTACCTCAGAGCAGTTCTTC.

The rearrangement uses TRBV7-2 and TRBJ2-1; 10 nucleotides match TRBD2. The V gene end was trimmed by 5 bases and the J gene end by 6 bases; junction bases not matched to a gene: 10. Germline values: CDR1 SGHTA, CDR2 FQGNSA. CDR3 length equals 16 residues. CDR3 residues: CASSPRLAGTPNEQFF. CDR3 in DNA: TGTGCCAGCAGCCCCCGACTAGCGGGTACACCCAATGAGCAGTTCTTC.

The chain carries TRBV15 and TRBJ1-2, with D unresolved. Trimming took 5 bases from V and 4 from J, leaving 8 bases between them. The CDR3 has 12 amino acids. The germline V gene has CDR1 LNHNV and CDR2 YYDKDF (reference sequence). The CDR3 DNA sequence: TGTGCCACCAGCGAGGTTCTCTATGGCTACACCTTC. It specifies CATSEVLYGYTF.

The rearrangement links TRBV7-3 to TRBJ1-1, with a tentative D call TRBD1 (6 bases). The germline CDR1 and CDR2 sequences are SGHTA and FQGTGA. Trimming left V 9 bases short and J 1 base short, with 12 bases between. CDR3 length: 13 residues. The CDR3: CASKQGTNTEAFF. As DNA, the CDR3 is TGTGCCAGTAAACAGGGTACGAACACTGAAGCTTTCTTT.

The chain is built from TRBV9 and TRBJ2-1, with a possible D match to TRBD1 (6 bases). The germline gives CDR1 SGDLS, CDR2 YYNGEE. This CDR3 comprises 13 residues. V was pared by 4 bases and J by 6 bases, with 11 bases between. CDR3 sequence (DNA): TGTGCCAGCAGCCCGGGACACCCCAATGAGCAGTTCTTC. Translating gives CASSPGHPNEQFF.

The gene calls are TRBV4-3 and TRBJ1-1; the D is unclear. With 7 bases removed from V and 11 bases from J, the gap between germline ends came to 23 bases. CDR1 is LGHNA, CDR2 YSLEER, per germline. The length of the CDR3 is 14 residues. CDR3 DNA sequence: TGCGCCAGCAAGGTCCGGAGGACTTCTATGTCCGCTTTCTTT. This gives the protein CASKVRRTSMSAFF.

This chain connects TRBV6-4 to TRBJ2-1; 9 bases line up with TRBD2. V was clipped by 6 bases and J by 7 bases; unmatched bases: 10. Germline V gene sequence: CDR1 MRHNA, CDR2 SNTAGT. This CDR3 contains 15 residues. This chain's CDR3 is CASSQTSGPRNEQFF. The CDR3 DNA reads as TGTGCCAGCAGCCAGACTAGCGGCCCTCGTAATGAGCAGTTCTTC.

This clone was detected only a few times. Relative to the germline gene, one junction end is altered; a read error may explain this. The V gene is TRBV18, the J gene TRBJ1-1; no firm D call. The V gene's germline CDR1 is KGHSH and CDR2 LQKENI. CDR3 length: 15 amino acids. The chain's CDR3 is CASSPPGQRNAEAFF. CDR3 nucleotides: TGTGCCAGCTCACCACCAGGTCAGAGGAACGCTGAAGCTTTCTTT.

The rearrangement joins TRBV9 to TRBJ2-5, with D tentatively TRBD1 (6 bases). There are 16 residues in the CDR3. Trimming stripped 2 bases from V and 2 bases from J, with 16 bases between. Germline lookup yields CDR1 SGDLS and CDR2 YYNGEE. CDR3 residues: CASSVYPWTAQETQYF. The CDR3 nucleotides are TGTGCCAGCAGCGTTTACCCATGGACAGCACAAGAGACCCAGTACTTC.

Details on this clone: One end of the junction is discordant with germline, which a read error may explain. The gene calls are TRBV20-1 and TRBJ2-1; D uncertain. The CDR3 length is 15 residues. Germline CDR1 reads DFQATT; CDR2 reads SNEGSKA (reference sequence). The CDR3 DNA is TGCAGTGCTAGTCGGCTACCTTCCTCCCACAATGAGCAGTTCTTC. Translation gives CSASRLPSSHNEQFF.

Only one count was recorded for this clone. The chain carries TRBV10-3 and TRBJ1-1; D remains unclear. Germline V lookup: CDR1 ENHRY, CDR2 SYGVKD. Trimming stripped 0 bases from V and 1 base from J, with 9 bases between. The CDR3 is made up of 15 amino acids. CDR3 region: CAISESGVPNTEAFF. Here the CDR3 DNA reads TGTGCCATCAGTGAGTCGGGTGTTCCGAACACTGAAGCTTTCTTT.

The J gene is TRBJ1-1, the V gene TRBV14; D is ambiguous. The CDR3 has 15 residues. CDR1 is SGHDN and CDR2 is FVKESK in the germline V gene. Trimming stripped 4 bases from V and 0 bases from J, with 12 bases between. CDR3 residues: CASSLRRQVNTEAFF. In DNA, the CDR3 is TGTGCCAGCAGCCTAAGGCGGCAGGTGAACACTGAAGCTTTCTTT. The whole variable domain, remainder taken from reference TRBV14 and TRBJ1-1, is EAGVTQFPSHSVIEKGQTVTLRCDPISGHDNLYWYRRVMGKEIKFLLHFVKESKQDESGMPNNRFLAERTGGTYSTLKVQPAELEDSGVYFCASSLRRQVNTEAFFGQGTRLTVV.

The chain employs TRBV9 and TRBJ2-3; D not resolved. V gave up 3 bases and J gave up 6 bases, with 17 bases separating them. Germline-derived CDR1 and CDR2 are SGDLS and YYNGEE. This CDR3 comprises 15 residues. CDR3 sequence reads: CASSEWGGRPDTQYF. The CDR3 DNA reads TGTGCCAGCAGCGAGTGGGGTGGGCGCCCGGATACGCAGTATTTT. Full variable domain (remainder filled in from reference TRBV9 and TRBJ2-3): DSGVTQTPKHLITATGQRVTLRCSPRSGDLSVYWYQQSLDQGLQFLIQYYNGEERAKGNILERFSAQQFPDLHSELNLSSLELGDSALYFCASSEWGGRPDTQYFGPGTRLTVL.

The chain employs TRBV7-9 and TRBJ1-1; maybe TRBD1 (6 bases). V lost 7 bases and J lost 3, with 9 bases in between. The CDR3 has 12 amino acids. CDR1 SEHNR and CDR2 FQNEAQ come from the germline V gene (reference sequence). CDR3 bases: TGTGCCAGCACTAGACAGGACACTGAAGCTTTCTTT. It encodes CASTRQDTEAFF.

V and J are TRBV2 and TRBJ1-1; 8 nucleotides agree with TRBD1. CDR1 and CDR2 from the germline V gene are SNHLY and FYNNEI. V gave up 6 bases and J gave up 4 bases; unmatched junction bases: 4. There are 13 residues in the CDR3. CDR3 DNA: TGTGCCAGCAGCGGACAGGGAAGCACTGAAGCTTTCTTT. Protein product: CASSGQGSTEAFF.

The chain carries TRBV4-1 and TRBJ1-2; 11 bases match TRBD1. This CDR3 has 14 amino acids. Germline V gene sequence: CDR1 MGHRA, CDR2 YSYEKL. After removal of 4 bases from V and 8 bases from J, the junction contained 6 bases not matched to a gene. The CDR3 loop reads CASSLPGQGVGYTF. Here the CDR3 DNA reads TGCGCCAGCAGCCTTCCGGGACAGGGGGTCGGCTACACCTTC.

This chain joins TRBV7-8 and TRBJ2-1; the match to TRBD1 covers 7 bases. The V and J ends lost 1 base and 1 base, in that order; junction bases with no gene match: 13. The germline V gene has CDR1 SGHVS and CDR2 FQNEAQ. The CDR3 covers 19 residues. CDR3 sequence (DNA): TGTGCCAGCAGCTTAGTAATTTTGCTAGGGGGCGGATCCTACAATGAGCAGTTCTTC. Its translation: CASSLVILLGGGSYNEQFF.

V gene TRBV13 combines with J gene TRBJ2-1; 11 nucleotides agree with TRBD2. The germline V gene encodes CDR1 PRHDT and CDR2 FYEKMQ (reference sequence). The CDR3 has 15 amino acids. The junction had 12 bases not matched to a gene; V was cut back by 5 bases and J by 12 bases. The CDR3 sequence is CASSLGWLAGGGQFF. CDR3 bases: TGTGCCAGCAGCCTCGGGTGGCTAGCGGGAGGTGGGCAGTTCTTC.

The rearrangement uses TRBV5-6 and TRBJ2-7; 8 nucleotides match TRBD1. Per the germline V gene, CDR1 is SGHDT and CDR2 is YYEEEE. This CDR3 has 13 residues. The J segment lost 6 bases and the V segment lost 7 bases, leaving 9 bases of the junction unmatched. CDR3 residues: CASFPDRACEQYF. DNA for the CDR3: TGTGCCAGCTTTCCGGACAGGGCCTGCGAGCAGTACTTC.